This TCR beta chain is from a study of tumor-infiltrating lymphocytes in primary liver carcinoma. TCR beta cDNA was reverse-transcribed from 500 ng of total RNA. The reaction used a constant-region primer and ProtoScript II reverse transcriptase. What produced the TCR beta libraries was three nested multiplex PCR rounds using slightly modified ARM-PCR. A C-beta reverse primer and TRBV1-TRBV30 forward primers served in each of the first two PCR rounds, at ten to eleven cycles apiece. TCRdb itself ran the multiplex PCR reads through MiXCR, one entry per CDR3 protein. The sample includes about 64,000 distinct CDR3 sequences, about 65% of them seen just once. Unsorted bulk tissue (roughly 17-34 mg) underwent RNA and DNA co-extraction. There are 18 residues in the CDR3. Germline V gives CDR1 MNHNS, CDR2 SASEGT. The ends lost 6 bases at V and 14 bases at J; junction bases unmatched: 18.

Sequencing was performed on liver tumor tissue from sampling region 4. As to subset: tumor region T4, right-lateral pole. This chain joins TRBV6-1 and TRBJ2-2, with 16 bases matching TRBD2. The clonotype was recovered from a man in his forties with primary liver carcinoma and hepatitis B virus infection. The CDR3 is CASREGLAGGLGAGDLFF. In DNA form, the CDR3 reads TGTGCCAGCAGGGAGGGACTAGCGGGAGGGCTCGGCGCCGGTGACCTGTTTTTT.